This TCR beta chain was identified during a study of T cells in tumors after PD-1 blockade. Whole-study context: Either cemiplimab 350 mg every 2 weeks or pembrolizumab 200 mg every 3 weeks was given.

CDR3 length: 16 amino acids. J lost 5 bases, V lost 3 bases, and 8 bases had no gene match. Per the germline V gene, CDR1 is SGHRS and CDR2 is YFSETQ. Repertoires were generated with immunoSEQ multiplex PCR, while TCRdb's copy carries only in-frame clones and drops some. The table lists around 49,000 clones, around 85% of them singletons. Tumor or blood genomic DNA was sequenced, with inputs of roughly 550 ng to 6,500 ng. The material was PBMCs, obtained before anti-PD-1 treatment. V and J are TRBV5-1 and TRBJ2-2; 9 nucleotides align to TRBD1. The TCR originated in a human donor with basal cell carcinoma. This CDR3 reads CASSYAGQGQTGELFF. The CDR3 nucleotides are TGCGCCAGCAGCTACGCGGGACAGGGACAAACCGGGGAGCTGTTTTTT.